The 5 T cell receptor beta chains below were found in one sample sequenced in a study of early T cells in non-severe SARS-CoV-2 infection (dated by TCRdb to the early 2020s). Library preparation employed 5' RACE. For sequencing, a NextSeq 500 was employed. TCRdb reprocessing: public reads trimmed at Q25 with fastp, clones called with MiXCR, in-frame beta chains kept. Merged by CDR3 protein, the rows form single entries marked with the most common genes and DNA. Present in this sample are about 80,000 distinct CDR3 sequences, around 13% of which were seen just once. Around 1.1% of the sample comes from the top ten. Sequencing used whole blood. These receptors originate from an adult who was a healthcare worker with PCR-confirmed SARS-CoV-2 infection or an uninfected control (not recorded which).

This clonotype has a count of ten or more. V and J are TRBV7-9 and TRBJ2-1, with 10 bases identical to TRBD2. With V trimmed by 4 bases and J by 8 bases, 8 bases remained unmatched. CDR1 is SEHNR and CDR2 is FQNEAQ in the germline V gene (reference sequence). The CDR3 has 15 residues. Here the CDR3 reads CASSSKRGGVDEQFF. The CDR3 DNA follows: TGTGCCAGCAGCTCGAAGCGGGGGGGCGTCGATGAGCAGTTCTTC. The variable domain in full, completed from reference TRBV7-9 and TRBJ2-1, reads DTGVSQNPRHKITKRGQNVTFRCDPISEHNRLYWYRQTLGQGPEFLTYFQNEAQLEKSRLLSDRFSAERPKGSFSTLEIQRTEQGDSAMYLCASSSKRGGVDEQFFGPGTRLTVL.

The CDR3 bases are TGCGCCAGCAGCTTGGCCCCGGCCTATGGCTACACCTTC. Amino acid sequence: CASSLAPAYGYTF. This sequence joins TRBV5-1 and TRBJ1-2; D ambiguous. Germline V CDR1 and CDR2: SGHRS, YFSETQ. Trimming removed 0 bases from V and 4 bases from J, with 7 bases in between. The CDR3 consists of 13 residues.

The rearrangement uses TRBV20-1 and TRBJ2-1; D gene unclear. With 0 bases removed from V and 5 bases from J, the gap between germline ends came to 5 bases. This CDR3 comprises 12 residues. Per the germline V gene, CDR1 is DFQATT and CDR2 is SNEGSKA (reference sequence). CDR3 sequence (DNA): TGCAGTGCTAGAGATCCAGACAATGAGCAGTTCTTC. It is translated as CSARDPDNEQFF.

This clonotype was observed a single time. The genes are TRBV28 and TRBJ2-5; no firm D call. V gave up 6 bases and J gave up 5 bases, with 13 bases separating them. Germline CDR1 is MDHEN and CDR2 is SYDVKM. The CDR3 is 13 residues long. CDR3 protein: CASRTGPGETQYF. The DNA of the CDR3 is TGTGCCAGCAGGACGGGTCCCGGGGAGACCCAGTACTTC.

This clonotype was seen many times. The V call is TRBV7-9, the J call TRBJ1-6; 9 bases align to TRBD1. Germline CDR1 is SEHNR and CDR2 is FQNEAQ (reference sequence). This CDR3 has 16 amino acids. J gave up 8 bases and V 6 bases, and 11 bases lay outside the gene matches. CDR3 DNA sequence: TGTGCCAGCAGTTGGGGACAGGGCCTCTCGGATTCACCCCTCCACTTT. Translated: CASSWGQGLSDSPLHF. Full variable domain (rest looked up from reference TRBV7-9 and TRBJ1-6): DTGVSQNPRHKITKRGQNVTFRCDPISEHNRLYWYRQTLGQGPEFLTYFQNEAQLEKSRLLSDRFSAERPKGSFSTLEIQRTEQGDSAMYLCASSWGQGLSDSPLHFGNGTRLTVT.